The next 13 T cell receptor beta chains were all read from a single sample in a study of T cells in Graves' hyperthyroidism and ophthalmopathy. TCR beta CDR3 regions were amplified from RNA. During a first-round RT-PCR of the TCR CDR3, the HTBI primer set was used. TCRdb used MiXCR to reprocess the multiplex PCR reads, holding one entry per CDR3 protein. Of 500,000 to 600,000 distinct CDR3 sequences listed, about 45% were seen once; the top ten hold about 7.8%. The sequencing sample was made of peripheral blood or thyroid tissue (not recorded which). Receptors were obtained from a young woman with Graves' hyperthyroidism.

This clonotype was counted at least ten times. The genes are TRBV5-1 and TRBJ2-2; a weak D match, TRBD2 (5 bases). Germline V gives CDR1 SGHRS, CDR2 YFSETQ. V was shortened by 7 bases and J by 2 bases, with 12 bases between the two germline ends. The CDR3 sequence is 14 residues long. CDR3 bases: TGCGCCAGCCGGTATGGAGGAAACACCGGGGAGCTGTTTTTT. Translation: CASRYGGNTGELFF.

The V and J genes are TRBV29-1 and TRBJ2-5; D possibly corresponds to TRBD1 (5 bases). CDR1 is SQVTM, CDR2 ANQGSEA, per germline. There are 12 residues in the CDR3. V was shortened by 8 bases and J by 2 bases, with 12 bases between the two germline ends. The CDR3 nucleotides are TGCAGCATCCTGACAGAGCAAGAGACCCAGTACTTC. It codes for CSILTEQETQYF.

The V gene is TRBV19, the J gene TRBJ2-7, with 9 bases aligning to TRBD1. This CDR3 spans 13 amino acids. Trimming removed 7 bases from V and 3 bases from J; junction bases left unmatched: 4. Germline V lookup: CDR1 LNHDA, CDR2 SQIVND (reference sequence). CDR3 protein: CASIPTGGYEQYF. DNA for the CDR3: TGTGCCAGTATTCCGACAGGGGGCTACGAGCAGTACTTC.

This chain joins TRBV4-1 and TRBJ2-2; TRBD1 aligns across 8 bases. The CDR3 has 15 residues. CDR1 is MGHRA and CDR2 is YSYEKL in the germline V gene. V shed 1 base, J shed 4 bases, and the junction held 2 bases outside the gene matches. CDR3 protein: CASSQVQGVTGELFF. The CDR3 DNA follows: TGCGCCAGCAGCCAAGTACAGGGGGTCACCGGGGAGCTGTTTTTT.

This sequence joins TRBV7-6 and TRBJ2-6; D may correspond to TRBD1 or TRBD2 (6 bases each). Germline CDR1 and CDR2: SGHVS and FNYEAQ. The CDR3 has 19 amino acids. Trimming took 5 bases from V and 0 from J, leaving 20 bases between them. In DNA, the CDR3 is TGTGCCAGCAGCAGGGGGGACGAGCAGTACTTCTCTGGGGCCAACGTCCTGACTTTC. It yields the protein CASSRGDEQYFSGANVLTF. Complete variable domain (other parts from reference TRBV7-6 and TRBJ2-6): GAGVSQSPRYKVTKRGQDVALRCDPISGHVSLYWYRQALGQGPEFLTYFNYEAQQDKSGLPNDRFSAERPEGSISTLTIQRTEQRDSAMYRCASSRGDEQYFSGANVLTFGAGSRLTVL.

This clonotype has a handful of counts. Given a much more abundant clone one base away, this may be a read error. Since the CDR3 does not end with the conserved phenylalanine or tryptophan, this likely comes from a read error. This chain joins TRBV5-4 and TRBJ1-1, with TRBD1 matching over 7 bases. The CDR3 is 12 amino acids. Germline trimming cut 5 bases from V and 8 bases from J; bases unmatched to any gene: 6. CDR1 is SGHNT, CDR2 YYREEE, per germline (reference sequence). DNA for the CDR3: TGTGCCAGCAGTTACAGGGGTTTAGAAGCTTTCCTT. It encodes CASSYRGLEAFL.

Many counts were recorded for this clonotype. This sequence joins TRBV20-1 and TRBJ2-7; 9 nucleotides match TRBD2. This CDR3 is built from 13 residues. Germline trimming cut 3 bases from V and 2 bases from J; bases unmatched to any gene: 2. The germline V gene has CDR1 DFQATT and CDR2 SNEGSKA (reference sequence). The CDR3 loop is CSARREGTYEQYF. The CDR3 region has the DNA TGCAGTGCTAGGCGGGAGGGGACCTACGAGCAGTACTTC.

A few counts support this clonotype. The chain is built from TRBV29-1 and TRBJ2-3; D call uncertain. V was trimmed by 3 bases and J by 2 bases, leaving 6 bases between them. The CDR3 totals 12 residues. Germline CDR1 reads SQVTM; CDR2 reads ANQGSEA. In DNA form, the CDR3 reads TGCAGCGTTGATCGAAACACAGATACGCAGTATTTT. It codes for CSVDRNTDTQYF.

This clonotype has a single count. The chain employs TRBV6-1 and TRBJ1-3; D not resolved. The germline V gene has CDR1 MNHNS and CDR2 SASEGT. Trimming removed 1 base from V and 3 bases from J, with 7 bases in between. The CDR3 is 14 amino acids. DNA of the CDR3: TGTGCCAGCAGTGAAGAGGGCTTTGGAAACACCATATATTTT. Encoded protein: CASSEEGFGNTIYF.

The chain carries TRBV18 and TRBJ2-3; no firm D call. V was cut by 6 bases and J by 0 bases, with 4 bases left in between. The CDR3 contains 12 residues. Germline-derived CDR1 and CDR2 are KGHSH and LQKENI. The CDR3 region is CASSYSTDTQYF. DNA of the CDR3: TGTGCCAGCTCGTATAGCACAGATACGCAGTATTTT.

V is TRBV12-3 or TRBV12-4 and J is TRBJ2-7; D is ambiguous. This CDR3 region has 12 residues. The germline V and J ends were trimmed by 6 bases and 5 bases, with 11 bases remaining between them. The CDR3 nucleotides read TGTGCCAGCAGCCAATCCTCGCACGAGCAGTACTTC. Translating it yields CASSQSSHEQYF.

The chain combines TRBV11-2 with TRBJ2-5, with 8 positions matching TRBD1. Germline V gives CDR1 SGHAT, CDR2 FQNNGV. The length of the CDR3 is 14 residues. J lost 7 bases, V lost 3 bases, and 7 bases had no gene match. CDR3 nucleotides: TGTGCCAGCAGCTTGACCGGGACAGGCGGGACCCAGTACTTC. Amino acids: CASSLTGTGGTQYF.

The V gene is TRBV20-1, the J gene TRBJ2-7; no clear D. The germline V and J ends were trimmed by 5 bases and 1 base, with 15 bases remaining between them. Germline V gene data show CDR1 as DFQATT and CDR2 as SNEGSKA (reference sequence). The length of the CDR3 is 14 residues. In nucleotides, the CDR3 is TGCAGTGCTTTAATAATAGACGGTTCCTACGAGCAGTACTTC. Its translation: CSALIIDGSYEQYF.